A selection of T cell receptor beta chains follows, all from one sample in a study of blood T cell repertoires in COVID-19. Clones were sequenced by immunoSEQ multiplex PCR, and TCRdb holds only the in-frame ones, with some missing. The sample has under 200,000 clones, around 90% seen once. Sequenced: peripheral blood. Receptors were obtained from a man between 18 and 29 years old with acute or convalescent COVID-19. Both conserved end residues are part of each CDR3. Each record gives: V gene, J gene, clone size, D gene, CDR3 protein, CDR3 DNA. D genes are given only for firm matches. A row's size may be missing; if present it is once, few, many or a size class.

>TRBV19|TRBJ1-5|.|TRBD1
CASSVGQLNQPQHF
TGTGCCAGTAGTGTGGGACAGCTAAATCAGCCCCAGCATTTT
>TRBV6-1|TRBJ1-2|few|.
CASSELWDTLNYGYTF
TGTGCCAGCAGTGAACTCTGGGACACCCTAAACTATGGCTACACCTTC
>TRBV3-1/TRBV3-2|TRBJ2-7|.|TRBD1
CASGRQGASEQYF
TGTGCCAGCGGACGACAGGGCGCCTCCGAGCAGTACTTC
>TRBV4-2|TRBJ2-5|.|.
CASSQPGGAQETQYF
TGTGCCAGCAGCCAACCCGGTGGGGCCCAAGAGACCCAGTACTTC
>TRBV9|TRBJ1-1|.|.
CASSLRKYGLTEAFF
TGTGCCAGCAGCCTTCGTAAGTATGGACTCACTGAAGCTTTCTTT
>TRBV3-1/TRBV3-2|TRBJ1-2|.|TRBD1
CASSHRTGDGYTF
TGTGCCAGCAGCCATCGGACAGGCGATGGCTACACCTTC
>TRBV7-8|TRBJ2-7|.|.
CASSLGSGESHYEQYF
TGTGCCAGCAGCTTAGGATCCGGGGAAAGCCACTACGAGCAGTACTTC
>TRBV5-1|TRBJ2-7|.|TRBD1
CASSSGGVSYEQYF
TGCGCCAGCAGCTCAGGGGGCGTCTCCTACGAGCAGTACTTC
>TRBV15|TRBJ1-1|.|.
CATSRGGSGGITEAFF
TGTGCCACCAGCAGAGGGGGTAGCGGGGGAATCACTGAAGCTTTCTTT
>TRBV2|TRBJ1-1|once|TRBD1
CATAWTGATEAFF
TGTGCCACCGCGTGGACAGGGGCCACTGAAGCTTTCTTT
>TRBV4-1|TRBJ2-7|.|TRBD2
CASSQDTSETYYEQYF
TGCGCCAGCAGCCAAGATACTAGCGAGACATACTACGAGCAGTACTTC
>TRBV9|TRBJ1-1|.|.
CASSEQVNTEAFF
TGTGCCAGCAGCGAACAGGTTAACACTGAAGCTTTCTTT
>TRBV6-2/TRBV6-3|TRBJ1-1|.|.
CASSFQGGRTEAFF
TGTGCCAGCAGTTTTCAGGGAGGGAGGACTGAAGCTTTCTTT
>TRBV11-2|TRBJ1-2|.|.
CASSLRIDYGYTF
TGTGCCAGCAGCTTGAGGATCGACTATGGCTACACCTTC
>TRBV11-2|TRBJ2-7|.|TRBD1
CASSFVRGTGDWGQYF
TGTGCCAGCAGCTTCGTGAGGGGGACAGGGGACTGGGGGCAGTACTTC
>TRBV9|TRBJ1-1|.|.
CASSVGDYTEAFF
TGTGCCAGCAGCGTAGGGGACTACACTGAAGCTTTCTTT
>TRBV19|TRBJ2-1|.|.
CASSISAVEQFF
TGTGCCAGTAGTATCTCGGCGGTCGAGCAGTTCTTC
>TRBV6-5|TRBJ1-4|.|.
CASKILATNEKLFF
TGTGCCAGCAAAATTCTAGCAACTAATGAAAAACTGTTTTTT
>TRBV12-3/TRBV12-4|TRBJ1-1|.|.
CASSRSGVAFF
TGTGCCAGCAGTCGCTCAGGCGTTGCTTTCTTT
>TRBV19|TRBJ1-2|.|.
CASSMWGSNYGYTF
TGTGCCAGTAGTATGTGGGGCAGTAACTATGGCTACACCTTC
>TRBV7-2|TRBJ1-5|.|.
CASSLGSTASNQPQHF
TGTGCCAGCAGCTTAGGCTCAACAGCTAGCAATCAGCCCCAGCATTTT
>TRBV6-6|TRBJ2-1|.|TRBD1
CASSYLEQGAYNEQFF
TGTGCCAGCAGTTACCTAGAACAGGGGGCGTACAATGAGCAGTTCTTC
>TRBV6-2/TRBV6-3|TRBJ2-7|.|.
CASSLIPTAYEQYF
TGTGCCAGCAGTCTAATCCCCACCGCCTACGAGCAGTACTTC
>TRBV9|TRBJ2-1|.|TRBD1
CASSVLGRTGGYEQFF
TGTGCCAGCAGCGTATTAGGCAGGACAGGGGGCTATGAGCAGTTCTTC
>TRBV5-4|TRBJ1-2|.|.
CASSLANSPYGYTF
TGTGCCAGCAGCTTGGCCAACAGTCCCTATGGCTACACCTTC
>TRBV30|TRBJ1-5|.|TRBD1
CAWGTANSNQPQHF
TGTGCCTGGGGGACAGCTAATAGCAATCAGCCCCAGCATTTT
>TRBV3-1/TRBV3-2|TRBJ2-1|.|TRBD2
CASSQRPGLAGTWNNEQFF
TGTGCCAGCAGCCAACGCCCCGGACTAGCGGGGACCTGGAACAATGAGCAGTTCTTC
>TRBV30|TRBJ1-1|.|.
CAWTPMNTEAFF
TGTGCCTGGACCCCTATGAACACTGAAGCTTTCTTT
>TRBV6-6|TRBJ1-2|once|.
CASSLATPYGYTF
TGTGCCAGCAGTTTAGCAACCCCCTATGGCTACACCTTC
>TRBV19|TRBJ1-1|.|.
CASNYMGGNTEAFF
TGTGCCAGTAACTACATGGGGGGGAACACTGAAGCTTTCTTT
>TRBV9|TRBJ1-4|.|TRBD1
CASSVSDRVEKLFF
TGTGCCAGCAGCGTATCGGACAGGGTAGAAAAACTGTTTTTT
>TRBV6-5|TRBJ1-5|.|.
CASSSGQGSNQPQHF
TGTGCCAGCAGCAGTGGGCAGGGCAGCAATCAGCCCCAGCATTTT
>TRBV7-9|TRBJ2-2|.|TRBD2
CASSAGTSGSFASWELFF
TGTGCCAGCAGCGCCGGGACTAGCGGGAGTTTTGCGTCTTGGGAGCTGTTTTTT
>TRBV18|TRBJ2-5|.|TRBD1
CASSPKTGEETQYF
TGTGCCAGCTCACCAAAGACAGGGGAAGAGACCCAGTACTTC
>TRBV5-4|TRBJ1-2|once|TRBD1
CASSLDRTGNNYGYTF
TGTGCCAGCAGCTTGGATCGGACAGGCAATAACTATGGCTACACCTTC
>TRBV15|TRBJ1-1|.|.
CATSREKGSTEAFF
TGTGCCACCAGCAGAGAAAAGGGGTCCACTGAAGCTTTCTTT
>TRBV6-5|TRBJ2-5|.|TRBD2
CASRMGGRETQYF
TGTGCCAGCAGAATGGGGGGGAGAGAGACCCAGTACTTC
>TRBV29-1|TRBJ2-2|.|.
CSVRREVGELFF
TGCAGCGTCCGAAGGGAGGTCGGGGAGCTGTTTTTT
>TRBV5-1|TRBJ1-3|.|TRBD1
CASRSAQGAGGNTIYF
TGCGCCAGCAGAAGTGCACAGGGGGCTGGAGGAAACACCATATATTTT
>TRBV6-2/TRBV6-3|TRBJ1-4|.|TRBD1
CASSKGQINEKLFF
TGTGCCAGCAGTAAGGGACAGATCAATGAAAAACTGTTTTTT
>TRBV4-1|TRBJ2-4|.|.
CASSQTADIWSAKNIQYF
TGCGCCAGCAGCCAGACGGCGGATATTTGGTCAGCCAAAAACATTCAGTACTTC
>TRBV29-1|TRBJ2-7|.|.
CSAGGVRYASYEQYF
TGCAGCGCAGGAGGGGTCCGTTATGCGTCCTACGAGCAGTACTTC
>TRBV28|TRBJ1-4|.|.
CASSSGKFSTNEKLFF
TGTGCCAGCAGTTCAGGGAAATTCTCAACTAATGAAAAACTGTTTTTT
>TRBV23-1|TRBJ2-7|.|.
CASPREANTYEQYF
TGCGCCAGCCCCCGCGAGGCTAACACCTACGAGCAGTACTTC
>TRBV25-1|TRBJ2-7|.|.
CASSGIGDYEQYF
TGTGCCAGCAGTGGAATCGGGGACTACGAGCAGTACTTC
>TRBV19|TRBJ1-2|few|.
CASSIMGHTQVGYTF
TGTGCCAGTAGTATCATGGGACACACTCAAGTCGGCTACACCTTC
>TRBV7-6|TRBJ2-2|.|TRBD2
CASSLGTSGKNTGELFF
TGTGCCAGCAGCTTAGGGACTAGCGGGAAGAACACCGGGGAGCTGTTTTTT
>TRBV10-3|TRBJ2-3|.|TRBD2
CASRTSGGADTQYF
TGTGCCTCCCGGACTAGCGGGGGGGCGGATACGCAGTATTTT
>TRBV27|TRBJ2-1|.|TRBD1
CASSLTGQAYLYIEQFF
TGTGCCAGCAGTTTAACCGGACAGGCCTACCTTTACATTGAGCAGTTCTTC
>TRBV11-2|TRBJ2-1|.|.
CASSLPGRGDEQFF
TGTGCCAGCAGCCTACCGGGGAGGGGGGATGAGCAGTTCTTC
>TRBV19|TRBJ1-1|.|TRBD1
CATTPGQGSTEAFF
TGTGCCACCACACCGGGACAGGGAAGCACTGAAGCTTTCTTT
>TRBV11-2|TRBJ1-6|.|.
CASRPAVWNSPLHF
TGTGCCAGCAGACCCGCGGTTTGGAATTCACCCCTCCACTTT
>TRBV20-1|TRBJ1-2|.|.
CSARQGGYTF
TGCAGTGCTAGACAGGGCGGCTACACCTTC
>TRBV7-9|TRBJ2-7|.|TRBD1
CASSLGRGTGDSYEQYF
TGTGCCAGCAGCTTAGGCAGGGGGACAGGGGACTCCTACGAGCAGTACTTC
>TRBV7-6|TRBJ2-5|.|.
CASSLQGSGETQYF
TGTGCCAGCAGCTTACAGGGGTCAGGAGAGACCCAGTACTTC
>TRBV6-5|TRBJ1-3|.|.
CASVSSGNTIYF
TGTGCCAGCGTGAGCTCTGGAAACACCATATATTTT
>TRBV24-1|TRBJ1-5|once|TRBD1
CATSPIVGLRDRVHQPQHF
TGTGCCACCAGTCCAATTGTGGGGCTGAGGGACAGGGTTCATCAGCCCCAGCATTTT
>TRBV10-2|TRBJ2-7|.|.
CASSFGTFYEQYF
TGCGCCAGCAGCTTCGGGACATTTTACGAGCAGTACTTC
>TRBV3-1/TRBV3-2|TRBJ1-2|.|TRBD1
CASSQGQGRESYTF
TGTGCCAGCAGCCAGGGACAGGGAAGGGAGAGCTACACCTTC